This T cell receptor beta chain was captured in a study of OX40 agonist ivuxolimab in advanced cancers. Whole-study context: Clinicians treated patients with ivuxolimab, an agonistic anti-OX40 (CD134) antibody. Patients were infused with ivuxolimab every 2 weeks at 0.01 to 10 mg/kg.

The CDR3 spans 14 residues. Trimming took 8 bases from V and 2 from J; bases not matched to a gene: 8. Germline loops: CDR1 MNHEY, CDR2 SVGAGI. Turning to this clone: Antigen: not known.

Study-level findings and limits: Still undetermined is the antigen specificity of the expanded peripheral T cells. Expanded clones tended on average to be more numerous among CD8+ T cells than CD4+.

Produced via immunoSEQ multiplex PCR; TCRdb's table is partial and in-frame only. The sample shows approximately 38,000 clones, about 92% of them seen only once. The chain carries TRBV6-5 and TRBJ2-5; 7 bases align to TRBD1. The receptor was isolated from an adult with an advanced solid tumor such as melanoma, head and neck, liver or kidney cancer. Source: CD4+ or CD8+ T cells sorted from blood, taken in a trial of the OX40 agonist ivuxolimab. The CDR3 region has the DNA TGTGCCAGCGGAAGACAGGGCAAACAAGAGACCCAGTACTTC. As protein: CASGRQGKQETQYF.